A single sample is the source of the 12 T cell receptor beta chains below, sequenced in a study of T-cell memory formation after mild COVID-19. TCRdb analysed the 5' RACE reads with MiXCR anew, one entry per CDR3 protein. The data contain about 260,000 distinct CDR3 sequences, over 15% of them singletons. The sequencing input was PBMCs or a T cell subset sorted from them (not recorded which). These receptors came from a man aged 18 to 30 who had mild COVID-19 (a few samples of this study predate the infection). Cell type and time point are not known.

J is TRBJ2-6 and V is TRBV12-3 or TRBV12-4, with D possibly being TRBD2 (5 bases). CDR3 size: 18 residues. V lost 5 bases and J 2 bases, leaving 19 bases between the germline ends. The DNA of the CDR3 is TGTGCCAGCAGTATGCGGCGGGCCCTCTGGCCTGGGGCCAACGTCCTGACTTTC. It translates to CASSMRRALWPGANVLTF.

This chain joins TRBV12-3 or TRBV12-4 and TRBJ1-1, with TRBD1 identical over 7 bases. The V segment lost 1 base and the J segment 5 bases; nucleotides outside the gene matches: 4. This CDR3 comprises 14 residues. CDR3 sequence reads: CASSLEGADTEAFF. For the CDR3, the DNA is TGTGCCAGCAGTTTAGAGGGGGCTGATACTGAAGCTTTCTTT.

This clonotype was counted between two and nine times. V gene TRBV27 combines with J gene TRBJ1-4; TRBD1 might be the D (6 bases). V was shortened by 6 bases and J by 2 bases, with 16 bases between the two germline ends. CDR1 is MNHEY, CDR2 SMNVEV, per germline (reference sequence). This CDR3 is built from 16 residues. The CDR3 is CASRWTAMGTNEKLFF. The CDR3 DNA follows: TGTGCCAGCAGGTGGACAGCCATGGGGACTAATGAAAAACTGTTTTTT. Together with reference TRBV27 and TRBJ1-4, the CDR3 gives the full variable domain: EAQVTQNPRYLITVTGKKLTVTCSQNMNHEYMSWYRQDPGLGLRQIYYSMNVEVTDKGDVPEGYKVSRKEKRNFPLILESPSPNQTSLYFCASRWTAMGTNEKLFFGSGTQLSVL.

This clonotype was found many times. The rearrangement joins TRBV4-1 to TRBJ2-3; unclear D gene. Germline values: CDR1 MGHRA, CDR2 YSYEKL. This CDR3 region has 14 residues. V was trimmed by 1 base and J by 1 base, leaving 6 bases between them. CDR3 nucleotide sequence: TGCGCCAGCAGCCAAGGGTCTGGCACAGATACGCAGTATTTT. Translating it yields CASSQGSGTDTQYF.

This clonotype has more than one count but fewer than ten. The J gene is TRBJ2-7, the V gene TRBV21-1; the table assigns TRBD2, which was not confirmed against the DNA. TRBV21-1 is flagged as a pseudogene. The CDR3 is 16 residues long. CDR3 sequence: CASSKGLAGGPFEQYV. In nucleotides, the CDR3 is TGTGCCAGCAGCAAAGGTTTGGCGGGGGGACCCTTCGAGCAGTACGTC.

The chain couples TRBV4-3 to TRBJ1-3, with 9 nucleotides matching TRBD1. The germline gives CDR1 LGHNA, CDR2 YSLEER. This CDR3 comprises 15 residues. After removal of 5 bases from V and 3 bases from J, the junction contained 5 bases not matched to a gene. The CDR3: CASSKGQGNGNTIYF. DNA of the CDR3: TGCGCCAGCAGCAAGGGACAGGGAAATGGAAACACCATATATTTT.

This chain uses TRBV6-6 with TRBJ2-5; 9 bases are shared with TRBD2. The ends lost 4 bases at V and 0 bases at J; junction bases unmatched: 3. CDR3 length: 15 residues. Germline V lookup: CDR1 MNHNY, CDR2 SVGAGI (reference sequence). DNA for the CDR3: TGTGCCAGCAGTTCGGCGGGGGGGAACCAAGAGACCCAGTACTTC. This codes for CASSSAGGNQETQYF.

This sequence joins TRBV11-2 and TRBJ1-2; D possibly corresponds to TRBD1 (5 bases). Germline loops: CDR1 SGHAT, CDR2 FQNNGV. CDR3 length: 14 residues. Trimming stripped 3 bases from V and 5 bases from J, with 13 bases between. CDR3 bases: TGTGCCAGCAGCTTCCAGGACACCCGGTATGGCTACACCTTC. Protein sequence: CASSFQDTRYGYTF.

A few counts support this clonotype. The rearrangement links TRBV6-2 or TRBV6-3 to TRBJ2-7, with D perhaps matching TRBD2 (6 bases). Germline V gene lookup returns CDR1 MNHEY and CDR2 SVGEGT. The CDR3 is made up of 16 amino acids. The V and J ends lost 0 bases and 2 bases respectively, with 14 bases between them. CDR3 sequence: CASSYSKEGQTYEQYV. In DNA form, the CDR3 reads TGTGCCAGCAGTTACTCGAAGGAGGGGCAGACCTACGAGCAGTACGTC.

V is TRBV28 and J is TRBJ2-7, with D perhaps TRBD1 or TRBD2 (6 bases each). The V end lost 7 bases, the J end lost 6 bases, and 19 bases lay between the germline ends. The CDR3 has 14 amino acids. Germline lookup yields CDR1 MDHEN and CDR2 SYDVKM. CDR3 sequence: CASTTTGAVGEQYV. The CDR3 region has the DNA TGTGCCAGCACCACGACGGGGGCCGTCGGCGAGCAGTACGTC.

The V gene is TRBV4-3, the J gene TRBJ2-3; a possible D gene is TRBD1 (5 bases). Trimming removed 0 bases at V and 5 bases at J, with 15 bases between. The CDR3 totals 16 residues. Germline loops: CDR1 LGHNA, CDR2 YSLEER. The CDR3 DNA sequence: TGCGCCAGCAGCCAAGATCAGGGCAGAGCAGGAGATACGCAGTATTTT. The encoded protein is CASSQDQGRAGDTQYF.

The J gene is TRBJ2-7, the V gene TRBV10-2; 7 bases map to TRBD1. Germline CDR1 reads WSHSY; CDR2 reads SAAADI. This CDR3 region has 16 residues. Germline trimming cut 4 bases from V and 5 bases from J; bases unmatched to any gene: 14. The CDR3 nucleotides are TGCGCCAGCAGTGGACCTCCGGGACAGAGGATTAACGAGCAGTACTTC. It specifies CASSGPPGQRINEQYF.